This T cell receptor (beta chain) was sequenced for a study of T-cell memory formation after mild COVID-19. Background on the study: The TCR clusters were mostly specific to one donor.

5'RACE, which relied on constant-segment primers, yielded TCR alpha and TCR beta cDNA libraries carrying sample barcodes and UMIs. TCRdb independently ran MiXCR on the 5' RACE reads; one entry per CDR3 protein. Of 220,000 or so distinct CDR3 sequences detected, around 8.8% appear once; the ten largest clones hold 3% to 4.5%. This clonotype has just a few counts. The antigen is not known. Study-wide points: Pre-infection memory showed some responding clones, and this suggested that cross-reactive memory joined.

This receptor was obtained from a man between 18 and 35 years old who had mild COVID-19 (a few samples of this study predate the infection). Cell type and time point are not known. Source material: PBMCs or a T cell subset sorted from them (not recorded which).

The CDR3 reads CASSPSARGAQETQYF. DNA for the CDR3: TGTGCCAGCTCACCATCGGCACGCGGGGCTCAAGAGACCCAGTACTTC. The gene calls are TRBV18 and TRBJ2-5, with D tentatively TRBD2 (6 bases). The CDR3 spans 16 residues. Trimming left V 2 bases short and J 2 bases short, with 15 bases between. Looked up from germline, CDR1 is KGHSH and CDR2 is LQKENI. The complete variable domain, with remaining parts taken from reference TRBV18 and TRBJ2-5, reads NAGVMQNPRHLVRRRGQEARLRCSPMKGHSHVYWYRQLPEEGLKFMVYLQKENIIDESGMPKERFSAEFPKEGPSILRIQQVVRGDSAAYFCASSPSARGAQETQYFGPGTRLLVL.